The 14 T cell receptor beta chains below were found in one sample sequenced in a study of OX40 agonist ivuxolimab in advanced cancers. Sequencing was performed with immunoSEQ multiplex PCR; in TCRdb, only in-frame clones are kept and a portion is missing. The sample holds about 60,000 clones, 84% seen once. The sequenced sample was CD4+ or CD8+ T cells sorted from blood, obtained in a trial of the OX40 agonist ivuxolimab. These receptors all come from an adult with an advanced solid tumor such as melanoma, head and neck, liver or kidney cancer.

The chain uses TRBV7-2 and TRBJ2-5; the match to TRBD2 covers 11 bases. Germline V CDR1 and CDR2: SGHTA, FQGNSA. The V and J ends lost 5 bases and 3 bases, in that order; junction bases with no gene match: 5. The CDR3 contains 15 residues. The CDR3 DNA follows: TGTGCCAGCAGCCGAGGACTAGCGGGTAAAGAGACCCAGTACTTC. Translation gives CASSRGLAGKETQYF.

A remark on this clone: The sample has other DNA sequences that encode this CDR3 too. V usage is TRBV11-2 and J usage is TRBJ1-2; a possible D gene is TRBD1 (6 bases). Per the germline V gene, CDR1 is SGHAT and CDR2 is FQNNGV. V was shortened by 5 bases and J by 1 base, with 8 bases between the two germline ends. The CDR3 contains 13 residues. The CDR3 nucleotides read TGTGCCAGCAGCCCGGACAGTAACTATGGCTACACCTTC. This encodes CASSPDSNYGYTF. Looking up the rest from reference TRBV11-2 and TRBJ1-2 gives the full variable domain: EAGVAQSPRYKIIEKRQSVAFWCNPISGHATLYWYQQILGQGPKLLIQFQNNGVVDDSQLPKDRFSAERLKGVDSTLKIQPAKLEDSAVYLCASSPDSNYGYTFGSGTRLTVV.

The rearrangement uses TRBV28 and TRBJ1-5; 7 nucleotides line up with TRBD1. The CDR3 extends over 14 amino acids. Losses at the gene ends were 6 bases for V and 0 bases for J; bases not matched to a gene: 2. The V gene's germline CDR1 is MDHEN and CDR2 SYDVKM. CDR3 sequence reads: CASSRQGSNQPQHF. CDR3 bases: TGTGCCAGCAGCCGACAGGGTAGCAATCAGCCCCAGCATTTT.

The chain has TRBV5-8 and TRBJ1-1, with TRBD1 as a possible D gene (5 bases). Germline lookup yields CDR1 SGHTS and CDR2 YDEGEE. V lost 1 base to trimming and J lost 1 base, with 8 bases between them. This CDR3 is built from 14 residues. The CDR3 bases are TGTGCCAGCAGCTTGCAGGGCTCGAACACTGAAGCTTTCTTT. It codes for CASSLQGSNTEAFF.

The rearrangement joins TRBV6-5 to TRBJ2-3; D is unresolved. CDR3 length equals 15 residues. The V end lost 3 bases, the J end lost 1 base, and 11 bases lay between the germline ends. Germline V gives CDR1 MNHEY, CDR2 SVGAGI. The CDR3: CASSYSAGGTDTQYF. The CDR3 coding sequence is TGTGCCAGCAGTTATTCGGCTGGAGGCACAGATACGCAGTATTTT.

This chain links TRBV18 with TRBJ2-7; a weak D match, TRBD2 (6 bases). Germline V lookup: CDR1 KGHSH, CDR2 LQKENI. The ends were cut back, 3 bases at V and 1 base at J, with 13 bases in the middle. The CDR3 sequence is 15 residues long. The CDR3 bases are TGTGCCAGCTCACCCATAGCGGAACCTTCCTACGAGCAGTACTTC. It is translated as CASSPIAEPSYEQYF.

This clone came up once. The chain joins TRBV5-1 to TRBJ2-1, with 9 bases lining up with TRBD1. Losses at the gene ends were 3 bases for V and 4 bases for J; bases not matched to a gene: 8. CDR3 length: 16 amino acids. Germline loops: CDR1 SGHRS, CDR2 YFSETQ. The CDR3 coding sequence is TGCGCCAGCAGCTCACAAGGACAGGGGAGTTACAATGAGCAGTTCTTC. As protein: CASSSQGQGSYNEQFF.

The chain combines TRBV6-5 with TRBJ1-3; D gene uncertain. CDR3 length: 11 amino acids. V shed 4 bases and J shed 14 bases, with 12 bases lying between them. The germline CDR1 and CDR2 sequences are MNHEY and SVGAGI. CDR3 bases: TGTGCCAGCAGTTCCCCGACCGCCCTATATTTT. Translated: CASSSPTALYF.

The gene calls are TRBV7-2 and TRBJ1-2, with D possibly matching TRBD1 (5 bases). CDR1 is SGHTA and CDR2 is FQGNSA in the germline V gene. The CDR3 totals 16 residues. The ends were cut back, 0 bases at V and 7 bases at J, with 18 bases in the middle. Here the CDR3 DNA reads TGTGCCAGCAGCTTAGCTGGGGCCTTGGGTTGGGGTGGCTACACCTTC. It codes for CASSLAGALGWGGYTF.

In this sample, this clone turned up a few times. The chain uses TRBV11-1 and TRBJ2-1; D is perhaps TRBD1 or TRBD2 (5 bases each). V gave up 3 bases and J gave up 9 bases, with 15 bases separating them. Germline V gene sequence: CDR1 SGHAT, CDR2 FQDESV (reference sequence). CDR3 length equals 14 residues. The CDR3 protein is CASSLGREYGEQFF. DNA of the CDR3: TGTGCCAGCAGCTTGGGCAGGGAGTATGGTGAGCAGTTCTTC.

The V call is TRBV27, the J call TRBJ2-7; D is uncertain. The CDR3 is 13 amino acids. The V gene's germline CDR1 is MNHEY and CDR2 SMNVEV (reference sequence). The germline V and J ends were trimmed by 6 bases and 2 bases, with 11 bases remaining between them. CDR3 protein: CASRGRFAYEQYF. Written as DNA, the CDR3 is TGTGCCAGCAGGGGCCGGTTCGCCTACGAGCAGTACTTC.

The chain couples TRBV29-1 to TRBJ1-1, with TRBD1 as a possible D gene (5 bases). CDR1 is SQVTM, CDR2 ANQGSEA, per germline. The CDR3 spans 12 residues. This chain's CDR3 is CSILRGNTEAFF. CDR3 in DNA: TGCAGTATTTTAAGGGGGAACACTGAAGCTTTCTTT.

The chain carries TRBV6-9 and TRBJ1-5; the D is unclear. CDR3 length: 16 residues. Germline assignment: CDR1 MNHGY and CDR2 SVAAGI. The germline V and J ends were trimmed by 0 bases and 3 bases, with 12 bases remaining between them. CDR3 nucleotides: TGTGCCAGCAGTTATTCGAGTCAAGAGGCCAATCAGCCCCAGCATTTT. Translation: CASSYSSQEANQPQHF.

This clone has a handful of counts. The germline gene is not matched at one end of the junction; a read error may be the cause. DNA for the CDR3: TGCGCCAGCAGCCAAGATAAGTCCCTTCGGAGACACGGTACTGCGAGCTTGGACTTC. Residues: CASSQDKSLRRHGTASLDF. The genes are TRBV4-1 and TRBJ2-7, with D hard to call. The CDR3 consists of 19 residues. Germline V lookup: CDR1 MGHRA, CDR2 YSYEKL.